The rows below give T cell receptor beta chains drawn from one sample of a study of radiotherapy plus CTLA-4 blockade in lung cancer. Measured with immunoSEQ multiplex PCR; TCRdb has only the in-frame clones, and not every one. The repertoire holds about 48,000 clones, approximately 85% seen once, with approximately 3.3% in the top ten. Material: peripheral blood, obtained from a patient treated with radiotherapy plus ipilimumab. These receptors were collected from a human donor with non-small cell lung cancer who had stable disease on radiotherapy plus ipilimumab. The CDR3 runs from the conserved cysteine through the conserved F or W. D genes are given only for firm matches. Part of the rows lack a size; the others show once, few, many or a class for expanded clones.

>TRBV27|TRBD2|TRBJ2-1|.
CASSLSGLAGEDFHNEQFF
TGTGCCAGCAGTTTATCCGGACTAGCGGGAGAAGACTTCCACAATGAGCAGTTCTTC
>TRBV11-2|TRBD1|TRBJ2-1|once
CASSNLITGGNEQFF
TGTGCCAGCAGCAACTTAATCACAGGGGGCAATGAGCAGTTCTTC
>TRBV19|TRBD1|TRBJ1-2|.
CASSIYGQGAPGYTF
TGTGCCAGTAGTATCTATGGACAGGGGGCACCTGGCTACACCTTC
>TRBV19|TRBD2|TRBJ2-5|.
CASRTSGRRQETQYF
TGTGCCAGTCGGACTAGCGGGAGGAGACAAGAGACCCAGTACTTC
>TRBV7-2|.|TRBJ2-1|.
CASSLAGGGLSSYNEQFF
TGTGCCAGCAGCTTAGCGGGAGGGGGACTGAGCTCCTACAATGAGCAGTTCTTC
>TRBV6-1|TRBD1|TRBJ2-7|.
CASSWGDRGYEQYF
TGTGCCAGCAGCTGGGGGGACAGGGGTTACGAGCAGTACTTC
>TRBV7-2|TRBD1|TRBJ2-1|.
CASREPGQVYNEQFF
TGTGCCAGCAGGGAACCGGGACAGGTCTACAATGAGCAGTTCTTC
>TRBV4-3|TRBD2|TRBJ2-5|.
CASSQVAGGGETQYF
TGCGCCAGCAGCCAAGTGGCGGGAGGGGGGGAGACCCAGTACTTC
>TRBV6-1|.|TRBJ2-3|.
CASSALATSTDTQYF
TGTGCCAGCAGCGCGCTAGCGACTAGCACAGATACGCAGTATTTT
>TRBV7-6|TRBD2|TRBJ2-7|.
CASSLAGTKGTEQYF
TGTGCCAGCAGCTTAGCCGGGACTAAAGGTACCGAGCAGTACTTC
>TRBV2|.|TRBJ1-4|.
CASSVRPAGRNEKLFF
TGTGCCAGCAGTGTGCGGCCAGCGGGCCGTAATGAAAAACTGTTTTTT
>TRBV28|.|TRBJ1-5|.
CASTPAPGSNQPQHF
TGTGCCAGCACCCCCGCCCCGGGTAGCAATCAGCCCCAGCATTTT
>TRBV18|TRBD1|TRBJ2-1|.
CASSIRDRENEQFF
TGTGCCAGCTCAATCCGGGACAGGGAGAATGAGCAGTTCTTC
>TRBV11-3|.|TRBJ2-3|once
CASSSGVADTQYF
TGTGCCAGCAGCTCGGGAGTGGCGGATACGCAGTATTTT
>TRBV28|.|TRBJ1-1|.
CASSTTPQGPEIF
TGTGCCAGCAGCACTACGCCCCAGGGGCCAGAAATATTT
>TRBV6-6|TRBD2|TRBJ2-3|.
CASSRSQAGGPDTQYF
TGTGCCAGCAGCCGCTCGCAAGCGGGAGGGCCAGATACGCAGTATTTT
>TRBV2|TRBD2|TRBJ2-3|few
CASLGTSDWTDTQYF
TGTGCCAGCTTAGGGACTAGCGATTGGACAGATACGCAGTATTTT
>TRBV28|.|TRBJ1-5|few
CASSLSGSNQPQHF
TGTGCCAGCAGTTTGAGCGGTAGCAATCAGCCCCAGCATTTT
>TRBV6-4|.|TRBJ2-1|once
CASRDIIGAEVDNEQFF
TGTGCCAGCAGGGACATTATAGGAGCGGAGGTGGACAATGAGCAGTTCTTC
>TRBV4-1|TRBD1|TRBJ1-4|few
CASSQDLTGSNEKLFF
TGCGCCAGCAGCCAAGATTTGACAGGGAGTAATGAAAAACTGTTTTTT
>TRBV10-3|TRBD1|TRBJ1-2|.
CAISEGDRGIDGYTF
TGTGCCATCAGTGAAGGGGACAGGGGAATCGATGGCTACACCTTC
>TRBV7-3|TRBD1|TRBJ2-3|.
CASSPDRAGDTQYF
TGTGCCAGCAGCCCGGACAGGGCGGGAGATACGCAGTATTTT